This T cell receptor (beta chain) was identified in a study of a mutant IDH1 vaccine in newly diagnosed glioma. Regarding time point: week 11, during vaccination. Each dose delivered 300 ug of mutant IDH1 20-mer peptide subcutaneously with imiquimod. The germline V and J ends were trimmed by 2 bases and 7 bases, with 17 bases remaining between them. CDR1 is MNHNY, CDR2 SVGAGI, per germline (reference sequence). The CDR3 contains 15 residues. The protocol was immunoSEQ multiplex PCR, while the TCRdb copy is restricted to in-frame clones and leaves out a portion. In the table there are about 60,000 clones, 84% of which are singletons. A note on this clone: Its antigen is not known.

Sequenced here: PBMCs, sampled from a glioma patient whose treatment included an IDH1 peptide vaccine. This TCR was recovered from a young man with glioma. V and J are TRBV6-6 and TRBJ1-1; possible D gene TRBD1, 5 bases. The CDR3 protein is CASSYKNRNLGEAFF. The CDR3 nucleotides are TGTGCCAGCAGTTACAAGAACAGGAACCTGGGTGAAGCTTTCTTT.